These 3 T cell receptor beta chains originate from one sample sequenced in a study of CD8+ T cells in alopecia areata. Reverse transcribed after extraction, RNA yielded cDNA as the sequencing template. TCRdb's table, derived via immunoSEQ multiplex PCR, lists solely in-frame clones and lacks some. Here the sample spans 100,000 to 150,000 clones, 45% to 50% being singletons. This material consisted of CD8+ T cells sorted from blood, taken at week 0. The receptors shown here come from a human donor with alopecia areata.

The rearrangement links TRBV2 to TRBJ2-1; TRBD1 matches 7 bases. Germline V gene sequence: CDR1 SNHLY, CDR2 FYNNEI. There are 16 residues in the CDR3. J was trimmed by 1 base and V by 7 bases; bases with no gene match: 10. Here the CDR3 DNA reads TGTGCCAGCACCGTCGGCACAGGGGAGTCCTACAATGAGCAGTTCTTC. Amino acids: CASTVGTGESYNEQFF.

V gene TRBV4-3 combines with J gene TRBJ1-2; tentative D call: TRBD1 (6 bases). This CDR3 is built from 15 residues. From germline, CDR1 is LGHNA and CDR2 YSLEER. V was trimmed by 0 bases and J by 2 bases, leaving 10 bases between them. The chain's CDR3 is CASSQDQQGNYGYTF. Written as DNA, the CDR3 is TGCGCCAGCAGCCAAGATCAGCAGGGGAACTATGGCTACACCTTC.

The chain employs TRBV27 and TRBJ2-7; D unclear. CDR1 and CDR2 (germline): MNHEY, SMNVEV (reference sequence). This CDR3 has 14 residues. The ends were cut back, 3 bases at V and 0 bases at J, with 9 bases in the middle. The CDR3 DNA follows: TGTGCCAGCAGTTTGAGTCTAACCTCCTACGAGCAGTACTTC. Protein: CASSLSLTSYEQYF.